This entry lists 10 T cell receptor beta chains sequenced from one sample in a study of blood T cell repertoires in COVID-19. The assay was immunoSEQ multiplex PCR, and TCRdb's table has in-frame clones only and misses some. The table has about 140,000 clones, around 89% seen once; the top ten hold 2.5%. The sample was peripheral blood. The origin of the receptors is a human donor with COVID-19, enrolled during active disease. The donor label of this sample is uncertain.

V is TRBV2 and J is TRBJ1-2, with no clear D. Germline values: CDR1 SNHLY, CDR2 FYNNEI. The CDR3 covers 12 residues. V lost 7 bases and J 8 bases, leaving 14 bases between the germline ends. This chain's CDR3 is CASTPLEFGYTF. CDR3 sequence (DNA): TGTGCCAGCACCCCCCTGGAGTTCGGCTACACCTTC.

The gene calls are TRBV5-1 and TRBJ1-2, with no clear D. Germline-derived CDR1 and CDR2 are SGHRS and YFSETQ. The V gene lost 4 bases and the J gene lost 8 bases, with 24 bases spanning the gap. The CDR3 covers 16 residues. CDR3 sequence (DNA): TGCGCCAGCAGCCCAGTCACCACCGGCTTTACGAGGGGCTACACCTTC. It yields the protein CASSPVTTGFTRGYTF.

The rearrangement joins TRBV30 to TRBJ2-5, with D maybe TRBD1 (5 bases). Per germline, CDR1 GTSNPN and CDR2 SVGIG (reference sequence). The CDR3 is 13 amino acids. V was trimmed by 2 bases and J by 1 base, leaving 8 bases between them. The CDR3 DNA is TGTGCCTGGAGTTTGGGGCCCCAAGAGACCCAGTACTTC. Translation: CAWSLGPQETQYF. Filled out from reference TRBV30 and TRBJ2-5, the complete variable domain reads SQTIHQWPATLVQPVGSPLSLECTVEGTSNPNLYWYRQAAGRGLQLLFYSVGIGQISSEVPQNLSASRPQDRQFILSSKKLLLSDSGFYLCAWSLGPQETQYFGPGTRLLVL.

The V gene is TRBV18, the J gene TRBJ2-7; TRBD1 matches 7 bases. The CDR3 runs to 14 residues. V shed 3 bases, J shed 3 bases, and the junction held 5 bases outside the gene matches. CDR1 and CDR2 from the germline V gene are KGHSH and LQKENI. CDR3 sequence (DNA): TGTGCCAGCTCACCTGGGACAGCGATCTACGAGCAGTACTTC. This codes for CASSPGTAIYEQYF.

The chain links TRBV25-1 to TRBJ2-1; 9 bases are a match to TRBD1. V lost 1 base to trimming and J lost 3 bases; unmatched junction nucleotides: 4. Germline V CDR1 and CDR2: MGHDK, SYGVNS. The CDR3 extends over 16 amino acids. The CDR3 is CASSELTGGHYNEQFF. The CDR3 bases are TGTGCCAGCAGTGAATTAACAGGGGGCCACTACAATGAGCAGTTCTTC.

The chain carries TRBV19 and TRBJ2-7; TRBD1 aligns across 7 bases. Losses at the gene ends were 3 bases for V and 6 bases for J; bases not matched to a gene: 2. This CDR3 comprises 12 residues. Germline V gene sequence: CDR1 LNHDA, CDR2 SQIVND (reference sequence). The CDR3: CASSMTGREQYF. CDR3 bases: TGTGCCAGTAGTATGACAGGGCGCGAGCAGTACTTC.

The chain is built from TRBV5-1 and TRBJ1-1; 12 bases map to TRBD1. V gave up 3 bases and J gave up 4 bases; unmatched junction bases: 7. This CDR3 contains 16 residues. Looked up from germline, CDR1 is SGHRS and CDR2 is YFSETQ. In DNA form, the CDR3 reads TGCGCCAGCAGCTACGGGACAGGGGGCAGTGGCACTGAAGCTTTCTTT. It translates to CASSYGTGGSGTEAFF.

This clone was detected only once. The chain couples TRBV4-1 to TRBJ1-2, with D unclear. The length of the CDR3 is 14 residues. Between the trimmed V and J ends, which lost 1 base and 6 bases, there was a span of 12 bases. Germline V gene sequence: CDR1 MGHRA, CDR2 YSYEKL. For the CDR3, the DNA is TGCGCCAGCAGCCAAGTGGGCAGGCCCGATGGCTACACCTTC. It yields the protein CASSQVGRPDGYTF.

The chain joins TRBV2 to TRBJ2-1, with D hard to call. CDR1 is SNHLY, CDR2 FYNNEI, per germline. The V gene lost 6 bases and the J gene lost 0 bases, with 12 bases spanning the gap. CDR3 size: 15 residues. CDR3 in DNA: TGTGCCAGCAGGTTCCAGTCCAGCTCCTACAATGAGCAGTTCTTC. It encodes CASRFQSSSYNEQFF.

The rearrangement joins TRBV2 to TRBJ2-7; possible D gene TRBD2, 5 bases. Germline lookup yields CDR1 SNHLY and CDR2 FYNNEI. There are 11 residues in the CDR3. The CDR3 bases are TGTGGGTCCGGGAATAACTACGAGCAGTACTTC. Protein product: CGSGNNYEQYF.